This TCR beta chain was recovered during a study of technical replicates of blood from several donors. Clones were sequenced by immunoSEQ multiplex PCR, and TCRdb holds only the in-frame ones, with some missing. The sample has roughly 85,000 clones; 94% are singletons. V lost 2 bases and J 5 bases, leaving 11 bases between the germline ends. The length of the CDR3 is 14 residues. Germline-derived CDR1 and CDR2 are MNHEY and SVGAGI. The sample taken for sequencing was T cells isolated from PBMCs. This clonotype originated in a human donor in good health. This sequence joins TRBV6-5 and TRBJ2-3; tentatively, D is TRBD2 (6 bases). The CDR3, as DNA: TGTGCCAGCAGTTACCTCCTCGGGGGAGATACGCAGTATTTT. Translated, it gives CASSYLLGGDTQYF.